This T cell receptor beta chain emerged from a study of blood T cell repertoires in COVID-19. The table lists this clone with a few counts. Authors' analysis steps: For nucleated cells, counts were estimated from reference gene primer amplification. The method was immunoSEQ multiplex PCR; TCRdb's version includes in-frame clones alone and lacks a portion of them. V and J calls and clone size are copied from that table; D and trimming were computed from the DNA. Seen here are under 200,000 clones, 86% observed once, and the top ten hold around 3.5%. V gave up 5 bases and J gave up 12 bases, with 11 bases separating them. Germline CDR1 is MDHEN and CDR2 is SYDVKM. CDR3 size: 11 residues.

The source of this sequence is a man aged 65 to 79 with acute or convalescent COVID-19. The sample comprised peripheral blood. The chain uses TRBV28 and TRBJ1-5; D is ambiguous. CDR3 DNA: TGTGCCAGCAGTGCCACTAGGATCCAGCATTTT. It codes for CASSATRIQHF.